This TCR beta chain emerged from a study of T cell responses to AZD1222 COVID-19 vaccine. For this clone: The antigen is unknown.

Clones were sequenced by immunoSEQ multiplex PCR, and TCRdb holds only the in-frame ones, with some missing. The table has 80,000 or so clones, 70% to 80% seen once; the top ten hold approximately 27%. Germline V lookup: CDR1 LNHDA, CDR2 SQIVND (reference sequence). The CDR3 has 13 amino acids. Trimming removed 3 bases at V and 5 bases at J, with 8 bases between. Overall study results and limits: Spike-specific TCR depth and breadth grew after two AZD1222 doses. Baseline seropositivity occurred in only 5 to 7 AZD1222 recipients. Vaccine-associated CD4 TCRs spanned spike, dominant at 160-218 and 743-854. Targets within unmutated variant regions were reportedly found for nearly half of spike-specific TCRs.

This receptor was taken from an adult who received the MenACWY meningococcal vaccine as a control. The rearrangement links TRBV19 to TRBJ2-1; perhaps D is TRBD1 or TRBD2 (5 bases each). This specimen was peripheral blood, taken 28 days after the second dose of the MenACWY control vaccine. CDR3 nucleotide sequence: TGTGCCAGTAGTATCGGGACGAACAATGAGCAGTTCTTC. Residues: CASSIGTNNEQFF. Full variable domain (rest looked up from reference TRBV19 and TRBJ2-1): DGGITQSPKYLFRKEGQNVTLSCEQNLNHDAMYWYRQDPGQGLRLIYYSQIVNDFQKGDIAEGYSVSREKKESFPLTVTSAQKNPTAFYLCASSIGTNNEQFFGPGTRLTVL.